The 21 T cell receptor beta chains below come from one sample, sequenced in a study of control samples from healthy donors and cancer patients. The method was immunoSEQ multiplex PCR; TCRdb's version includes in-frame clones alone and lacks a portion of them. Of about 97,000 clones detected, around 89% appear once; the ten largest clones hold 7.8%. The sequencing sample was made of blood. All receptors derive from a man aged 25 to 40 in good health.

Note on this clone: Sequence at one end of the junction differs from germline and may be a read error. V gene TRBV20-1 combines with J gene TRBJ1-3, with D perhaps TRBD1 (6 bases). The CDR3 is 11 residues long. Germline V gene sequence: CDR1 DFQATT, CDR2 SNEGSKA (reference sequence). The CDR3 nucleotides are TGCAGTGCGGGCAGGGGAAGCACCATATATTTT. Residues: CSAGRGSTIYF.

In this sample, this clone turned up once. This chain connects TRBV11-2 to TRBJ2-7; maybe TRBD1 (5 bases). Trimming stripped 1 base from V and 7 bases from J, with 11 bases between. The CDR3 has 13 amino acids. Germline-derived CDR1 and CDR2 are SGHAT and FQNNGV. DNA of the CDR3: TGTGCCAGCAGCTTAGGGCCCGCAGGGGAGCAGTACGTC. Amino acid sequence: CASSLGPAGEQYV.

The chain combines TRBV14 with TRBJ2-2; either TRBD1 or TRBD2 may supply D (6 bases each). Germline V CDR1 and CDR2: SGHDN, FVKESK. CDR3 length equals 16 residues. Trimming removed 4 bases at V and 1 base at J, with 13 bases between. The CDR3 reads CASSPRGLGNTGELFF. The CDR3 DNA reads as TGTGCCAGCAGCCCTCGGGGGCTAGGGAACACCGGGGAGCTGTTTTTT.

The chain employs TRBV7-8 and TRBJ1-5; no clear D. Germline V gene sequence: CDR1 SGHVS, CDR2 FQNEAQ. V was clipped by 0 bases and J by 4 bases, with 13 bases between them. The CDR3 has 16 amino acids. The CDR3 bases are TGTGCCAGCAGCTTAGCATACCTACAGAGTAATCAGCCCCAGCATTTT. This gives the protein CASSLAYLQSNQPQHF.

V and J are TRBV14 and TRBJ2-2, with D possibly matching TRBD1 (5 bases). The CDR3 runs 16 residues. Germline V gives CDR1 SGHDN, CDR2 FVKESK. V gave up 0 bases and J gave up 2 bases, with 10 bases separating them. The CDR3 sequence: CASSQEAGINTGELFF. CDR3 coding DNA: TGTGCCAGCAGCCAAGAGGCAGGGATAAACACCGGGGAGCTGTTTTTT. The full variable domain, in which reference TRBV14 and TRBJ2-2 provide the parts outside the CDR3, is EAGVTQFPSHSVIEKGQTVTLRCDPISGHDNLYWYRRVMGKEIKFLLHFVKESKQDESGMPNNRFLAERTGGTYSTLKVQPAELEDSGVYFCASSQEAGINTGELFFGEGSRLTVL.

The rearrangement links TRBV6-1 to TRBJ2-2; D gene unclear. Germline V CDR1 and CDR2: MNHNS, SASEGT. The V and J ends lost 1 base and 7 bases respectively, with 7 bases between them. This CDR3 has 13 amino acids. Here the CDR3 reads CASSEVWVGELFF. The CDR3 nucleotides read TGTGCCAGCAGTGAAGTATGGGTCGGGGAGCTGTTTTTT.

The CDR3 bases are TGTGCCAGCCACGCCCCCCCGGCGGTCACAGATACGCAGTATTTT. Translated: CASHAPPAVTDTQYF. The chain carries TRBV5-6 and TRBJ2-3; D is unclear. The germline V and J ends were trimmed by 7 bases and 2 bases, with 17 bases remaining between them. Germline V gene sequence: CDR1 SGHDT, CDR2 YYEEEE. This CDR3 is 15 amino acids long.

The rearrangement joins TRBV27 to TRBJ1-4; 7 nucleotides agree with TRBD1. This CDR3 comprises 15 residues. J lost 1 base, V lost 2 bases, and 1 base had no gene match. The V gene's germline CDR1 is MNHEY and CDR2 SMNVEV (reference sequence). CDR3 sequence (DNA): TGTGCCAGCAGTTTAAACAGGGGAACTAATGAAAAACTGTTTTTT. Translation: CASSLNRGTNEKLFF.

The rearrangement uses TRBV9 and TRBJ2-6, with D perhaps assigned TRBD1 or TRBD2 (5 bases each). CDR1 is SGDLS, CDR2 YYNGEE, per germline. This CDR3 is 16 amino acids long. Trimming took off 6 bases at V and 0 bases at J, with 13 bases between the two ends. The CDR3, as DNA: TGTGCCAGCAAGATGGGGACCAACTCTGGGGCCAACGTCCTGACTTTC. Residues: CASKMGTNSGANVLTF.

This clone is a singleton in its sample. This chain uses TRBV30 with TRBJ1-4; TRBD1 might be the D (6 bases). The V end lost 0 bases, the J end lost 2 bases, and 13 bases lay between the germline ends. Germline CDR1 reads GTSNPN; CDR2 reads SVGIG (reference sequence). The CDR3 totals 16 residues. The DNA of the CDR3 is TGTGCCTGGAGTGTACCGTCGGGGGCTACTAATGAAAAACTGTTTTTT. This sequence encodes CAWSVPSGATNEKLFF.

About this clone itself: The sample has other DNA sequences that encode this CDR3 too. The chain uses TRBV6-1 and TRBJ1-2; perhaps TRBD1 as D (5 bases). Germline V CDR1 and CDR2: MNHNS, SASEGT. V shed 0 bases and J shed 8 bases, with 19 bases lying between them. The CDR3 has 16 residues. Here the CDR3 DNA reads TGTGCCAGCAGTGAAGCGCCGGGGCGCGCGGGAGGAGGCTACACCTTC. This encodes CASSEAPGRAGGGYTF.

This clone was seen only once. Other DNA variants within this sample encode the same CDR3. This chain uses TRBV7-2 with TRBJ2-7; 7 positions match TRBD2. Germline V gene data show CDR1 as SGHTA and CDR2 as FQGNSA. The CDR3 consists of 13 residues. Germline trimming cut 5 bases from V and 4 bases from J; bases unmatched to any gene: 5. The CDR3 spells CASSAVRGYEQYF. The CDR3 DNA follows: TGTGCCAGCAGCGCCGTGCGGGGGTACGAGCAGTACTTC.

The chain combines TRBV28 with TRBJ2-3, with TRBD2 identical over 9 bases. V shed 4 bases and J 1 base; nucleotides not matched to a gene: 6. Germline CDR1 and CDR2: MDHEN and SYDVKM. The CDR3 covers 16 residues. CDR3 sequence reads: CASSSIAGVGTDTQYF. CDR3 nucleotides: TGTGCCAGCAGTTCCATAGCGGGAGTCGGCACAGATACGCAGTATTTT. Complete variable domain (other parts from reference TRBV28 and TRBJ2-3): DVKVTQSSRYLVKRTGEKVFLECVQDMDHENMFWYRQDPGLGLRLIYFSYDVKMKEKGDIPEGYSVSREKKERFSLILESASTNQTSMYLCASSSIAGVGTDTQYFGPGTRLTVL.

This chain uses TRBV7-6 with TRBJ1-5; TRBD1 agrees at 7 bases. Germline V gene lookup returns CDR1 SGHVS and CDR2 FNYEAQ. The CDR3 extends over 16 amino acids. The trim removed 5 bases at V and 3 bases at J, leaving 10 bases unmatched. The CDR3, as DNA: TGTGCCAGCAGCCCAACAGGGGAGGGTAACAATCAGCCCCAGCATTTT. Amino acid sequence: CASSPTGEGNNQPQHF.

V gene TRBV24-1 combines with J gene TRBJ2-2, with 8 bases that match TRBD1. The CDR3 sequence is 13 residues long. The V segment lost 9 bases and the J segment 8 bases; nucleotides outside the gene matches: 7. Germline lookup yields CDR1 KGHDR and CDR2 SFDVKD. DNA of the CDR3: TGTGCCACCTCAGACAGGGGAAGGGGGGAGCTGTTTTTT. The encoded protein is CATSDRGRGELFF.

The chain combines TRBV9 with TRBJ2-2; 7 bases line up with TRBD1. With 4 bases clipped from V and 9 bases from J, the junction kept 9 bases outside the gene matches. Germline assignment: CDR1 SGDLS and CDR2 YYNGEE. The CDR3 is made up of 14 amino acids. The CDR3 here is CASSSETGPWELFF. The CDR3 nucleotides read TGTGCCAGCAGCTCTGAGACAGGGCCTTGGGAGCTGTTTTTT.

The chain links TRBV7-9 to TRBJ1-1; D gene ambiguous. This CDR3 spans 13 amino acids. Germline V lookup: CDR1 SEHNR, CDR2 FQNEAQ (reference sequence). V lost 1 base and J 5 bases, leaving 8 bases between the germline ends. The CDR3 coding sequence is TGTGCCAGCAGCTTAGTCCTAGGGACTGAAGCTTTCTTT. Its translation is CASSLVLGTEAFF.

The rearrangement links TRBV4-1 to TRBJ1-2; 9 bases match TRBD1. This CDR3 is 15 amino acids long. The V gene end was trimmed by 6 bases and the J gene end by 5 bases; junction bases not matched to a gene: 10. Germline CDR1 is MGHRA and CDR2 is YSYEKL. Here the CDR3 reads CASRQPGQGAYGYTF. CDR3 coding DNA: TGCGCCAGCAGGCAGCCGGGACAGGGTGCGTATGGCTACACCTTC.

V usage is TRBV7-8 and J usage is TRBJ2-7; D ambiguous. Germline CDR1 reads SGHVS; CDR2 reads FQNEAQ. This CDR3 region has 13 residues. With 1 base removed from V and 3 bases from J, the gap between germline ends came to 7 bases. The CDR3 DNA reads TGTGCCAGCAGCTTAGGCGGCGACTACGAGCAGTACTTC. Residues: CASSLGGDYEQYF.

V and J are TRBV4-3 and TRBJ1-2; no clear D gene. The CDR3 length is 15 residues. CDR1 LGHNA and CDR2 YSLEER come from the germline V gene. Trimming cost V 1 base and J 2 bases, with 11 bases left between them. In nucleotides, the CDR3 is TGCGCCAGCAGCCAAGGCCTAGGACCGAACTATGGCTACACCTTC. Its translation: CASSQGLGPNYGYTF.

J is TRBJ1-6 and V is TRBV5-6; 8 positions match TRBD1. CDR1 and CDR2 from the germline V gene are SGHDT and YYEEEE. The junction had 10 bases not matched to a gene; V was cut back by 4 bases and J by 7 bases. The CDR3 runs to 16 residues. The CDR3 DNA reads TGTGCCAGCAGCAACAACGGACAGGGTAACAATTCACCCCTCCACTTT. This sequence encodes CASSNNGQGNNSPLHF.